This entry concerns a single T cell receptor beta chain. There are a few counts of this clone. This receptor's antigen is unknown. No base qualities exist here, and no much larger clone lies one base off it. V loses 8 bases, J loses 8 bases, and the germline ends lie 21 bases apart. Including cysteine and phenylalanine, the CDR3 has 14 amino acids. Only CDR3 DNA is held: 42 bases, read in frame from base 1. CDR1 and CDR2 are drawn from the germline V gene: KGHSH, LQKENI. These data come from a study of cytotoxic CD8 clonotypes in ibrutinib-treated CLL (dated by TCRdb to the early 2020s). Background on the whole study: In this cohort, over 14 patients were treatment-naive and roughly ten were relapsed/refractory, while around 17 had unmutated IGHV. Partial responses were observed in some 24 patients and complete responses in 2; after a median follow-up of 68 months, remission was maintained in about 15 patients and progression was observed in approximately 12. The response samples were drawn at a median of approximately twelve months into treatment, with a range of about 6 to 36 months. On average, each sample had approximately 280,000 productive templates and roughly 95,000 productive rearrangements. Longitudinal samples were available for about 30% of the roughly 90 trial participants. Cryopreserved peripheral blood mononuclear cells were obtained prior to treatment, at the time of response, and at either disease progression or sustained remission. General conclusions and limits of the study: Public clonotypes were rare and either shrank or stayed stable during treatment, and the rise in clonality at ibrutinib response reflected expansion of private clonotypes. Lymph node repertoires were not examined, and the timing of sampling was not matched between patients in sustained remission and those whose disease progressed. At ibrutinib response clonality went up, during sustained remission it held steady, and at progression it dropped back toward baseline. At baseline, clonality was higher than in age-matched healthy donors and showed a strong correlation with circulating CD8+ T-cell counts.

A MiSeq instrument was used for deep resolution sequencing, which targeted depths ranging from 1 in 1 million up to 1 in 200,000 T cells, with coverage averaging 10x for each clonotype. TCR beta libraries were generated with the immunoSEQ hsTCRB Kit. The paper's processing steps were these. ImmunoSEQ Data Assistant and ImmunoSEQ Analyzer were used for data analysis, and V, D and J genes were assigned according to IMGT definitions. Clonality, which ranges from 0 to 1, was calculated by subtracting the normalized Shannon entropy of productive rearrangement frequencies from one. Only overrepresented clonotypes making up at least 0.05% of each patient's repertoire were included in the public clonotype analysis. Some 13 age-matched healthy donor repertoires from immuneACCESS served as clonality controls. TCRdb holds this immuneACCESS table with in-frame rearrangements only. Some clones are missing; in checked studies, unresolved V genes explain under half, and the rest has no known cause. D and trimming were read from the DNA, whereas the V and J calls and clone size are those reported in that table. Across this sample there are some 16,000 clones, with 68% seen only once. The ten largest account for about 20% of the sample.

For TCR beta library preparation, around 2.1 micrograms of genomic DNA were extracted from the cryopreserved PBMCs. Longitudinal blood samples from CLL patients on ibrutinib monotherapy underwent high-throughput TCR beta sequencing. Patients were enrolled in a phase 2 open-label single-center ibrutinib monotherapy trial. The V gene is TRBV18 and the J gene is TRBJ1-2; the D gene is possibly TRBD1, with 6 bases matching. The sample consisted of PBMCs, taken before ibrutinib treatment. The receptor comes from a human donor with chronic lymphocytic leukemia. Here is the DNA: TGTGCCAGCCACGCTTTGTGGGGGCGCGCCGGCTACACCTTC. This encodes CASHALWGRAGYTF.